Each of the 16 T cell receptor beta chains below was sequenced from the same sample in a study of blood T cell repertoires in COVID-19. Produced via immunoSEQ multiplex PCR; TCRdb's table is partial and in-frame only. The data contain fewer than 250,000 clones, around nine tenths of them singletons. Input material: peripheral blood. All receptors derive from a woman aged 40 to 49 who had recovered from COVID-19.

CDR3 region: CASSSSGTGGTDTQYF. CDR3 sequence (DNA): TGTGCCAGCTCGTCTTCCGGGACAGGGGGCACAGATACGCAGTATTTT. This sequence joins TRBV18 and TRBJ2-3; 10 nucleotides match TRBD1. The CDR3 is made up of 16 amino acids. Germline CDR1 reads KGHSH; CDR2 reads LQKENI. Unmatched junction bases numbered 7, after V lost 6 bases and J lost 1 base. The complete variable domain, with remaining parts taken from reference TRBV18 and TRBJ2-3, reads NAGVMQNPRHLVRRRGQEARLRCSPMKGHSHVYWYRQLPEEGLKFMVYLQKENIIDESGMPKERFSAEFPKEGPSILRIQQVVRGDSAAYFCASSSSGTGGTDTQYFGPGTRLTVL.

J is TRBJ2-7 and V is TRBV11-3; 10 bases align to TRBD1. CDR1 is SGHNT and CDR2 is YENEEA in the germline V gene. This CDR3 has 15 residues. With V trimmed by 5 bases and J by 4 bases, 8 bases remained unmatched. CDR3 residues: CASSISGTGEYEQYF. DNA for the CDR3: TGTGCCAGCAGCATCTCCGGGACAGGGGAGTACGAGCAGTACTTC.

The CDR3 sequence: CASSLVIPHGELFF. The CDR3 coding sequence is TGCGCCAGCAGCTTGGTTATTCCACACGGGGAGCTGTTTTTT. The chain carries TRBV5-1 and TRBJ2-2; D is ambiguous. Looked up from germline, CDR1 is SGHRS and CDR2 is YFSETQ. The CDR3 is 14 amino acids. V lost 0 bases to trimming and J lost 7 bases, with 10 bases between them.

The rearrangement links TRBV4-1 to TRBJ2-3; TRBD2 might be the D (6 bases). Germline V gene sequence: CDR1 MGHRA, CDR2 YSYEKL. The CDR3 runs 17 residues. Trimming removed 0 bases at V and 2 bases at J, with 15 bases between. CDR3 bases: TGCGCCAGCAGCCAAGAGGAGTCCGGGGGATTCACAGATACGCAGTATTTT. It yields the protein CASSQEESGGFTDTQYF.

V usage is TRBV29-1 and J usage is TRBJ1-2, with D possibly being TRBD1 (6 bases). Germline values: CDR1 SQVTM, CDR2 ANQGSEA. The V gene lost 0 bases and the J gene lost 8 bases, with 13 bases spanning the gap. The length of the CDR3 is 13 residues. CDR3 protein: CSVEDPGGHGYTF. The CDR3 DNA is TGCAGCGTTGAAGACCCGGGGGGCCACGGCTACACCTTC.

This chain joins TRBV6-4 and TRBJ1-5; tentatively, D is TRBD1 (6 bases). Deletions cut 6 bases from V and 2 bases from J, with 11 bases between. The CDR3 contains 14 residues. Germline values: CDR1 MRHNA, CDR2 SNTAGT. CDR3 nucleotide sequence: TGTGCCAGCAGCCGGGACAACGGCAATCAGCCCCAGCATTTT. Translation gives CASSRDNGNQPQHF.

The V call is TRBV18, the J call TRBJ1-2; 7 bases map to TRBD1. This CDR3 spans 14 amino acids. CDR1 KGHSH and CDR2 LQKENI come from the germline V gene. With V trimmed by 3 bases and J by 4 bases, 5 bases remained unmatched. The CDR3 region has the DNA TGTGCCAGCTCACCCCCGGGACAGAGCTATGGCTACACCTTC. Translation: CASSPPGQSYGYTF.

The CDR3 DNA follows: TGTGCCAGCAGTGAATTTCTAGCGGGAGACGACTCCTACAATGAGCAGTTCTTC. It codes for CASSEFLAGDDSYNEQFF. V gene TRBV2 combines with J gene TRBJ2-1, with TRBD2 matching over 10 bases. Trimming at V came to 2 bases and at J to 0 bases, leaving 7 bases not matched to a gene. The CDR3 loop spans 18 amino acids. Germline-derived CDR1 and CDR2 are SNHLY and FYNNEI.

The V call is TRBV2, the J call TRBJ1-4; D ambiguous. The CDR3 spans 14 residues. V lost 3 bases and J 8 bases, leaving 13 bases between the germline ends. The germline CDR1 and CDR2 sequences are SNHLY and FYNNEI. This CDR3 is CASSEYRSQEKLFF. Here the CDR3 DNA reads TGTGCCAGCAGTGAGTACAGATCTCAAGAAAAACTGTTTTTT.

The chain recombines TRBV7-9 with TRBJ1-1; no firm D call. This CDR3 comprises 13 residues. With 1 base removed from V and 0 bases from J, the gap between germline ends came to 3 bases. Germline V CDR1 and CDR2: SEHNR, FQNEAQ (reference sequence). CDR3 bases: TGTGCCAGCAGCTTAGTAGTGAACACTGAAGCTTTCTTT. Translating it yields CASSLVVNTEAFF.

This clone was counted a single time. This chain uses TRBV9 with TRBJ2-1; 8 nucleotides line up with TRBD2. Germline V gives CDR1 SGDLS, CDR2 YYNGEE. The CDR3 spans 16 residues. V was pared by 0 bases and J by 2 bases, with 4 bases of the junction left unmatched. CDR3 loop: CASSVGGGRTYNEQFF. CDR3 bases: TGTGCCAGCAGCGTAGGGGGCGGGAGGACCTACAATGAGCAGTTCTTC.

The chain is built from TRBV19 and TRBJ2-7, with D maybe TRBD1 (5 bases). This CDR3 is 14 amino acids long. Per germline, CDR1 LNHDA and CDR2 SQIVND (reference sequence). The V end lost 6 bases, the J end lost 7 bases, and 19 bases lay between the germline ends. The CDR3 protein is CASRPGNYPTEQYF. The CDR3 DNA is TGTGCCAGTAGACCAGGGAACTACCCTACGGAGCAGTACTTC. Full variable domain (missing parts from reference TRBV19 and TRBJ2-7): DGGITQSPKYLFRKEGQNVTLSCEQNLNHDAMYWYRQDPGQGLRLIYYSQIVNDFQKGDIAEGYSVSREKKESFPLTVTSAQKNPTAFYLCASRPGNYPTEQYFGPGTRLTVT.

This rearrangement joins TRBV19 to TRBJ2-5; 7 positions match TRBD1. CDR3 length: 15 residues. The germline V gene has CDR1 LNHDA and CDR2 SQIVND (reference sequence). The trim removed 4 bases at V and 2 bases at J, leaving 7 bases unmatched. CDR3: CASSTTGTDQETQYF. The CDR3 bases are TGTGCCAGTAGTACAACCGGGACAGATCAAGAGACCCAGTACTTC.

V usage is TRBV9 and J usage is TRBJ1-2, with 8 bases that match TRBD1. Germline CDR1 reads SGDLS; CDR2 reads YYNGEE. Germline trimming cut 3 bases from V and 5 bases from J; bases unmatched to any gene: 3. This CDR3 spans 13 amino acids. The DNA of the CDR3 is TGTGCCAGCAGCGGATACAGGGGGTATGGCTACACCTTC. This gives the protein CASSGYRGYGYTF.

This clone was observed a handful of times. One end of the junction does not line up with germline, which may come from a read error. The J gene is TRBJ2-7, the V gene TRBV19; 8 nucleotides agree with TRBD2. Looked up from germline, CDR1 is LNHDA and CDR2 is SQIVND (reference sequence). CDR3 size: 16 residues. In DNA, the CDR3 is TGTGCCAGTAGTTTAGAAGCGGGAGCCGCACTCTACGAGCAGTACTTC. Translating gives CASSLEAGAALYEQYF.

V and J are TRBV19 and TRBJ2-7; no reliable D call. Trimming cost V 3 bases and J 0 bases, with 9 bases left between them. Germline-derived CDR1 and CDR2 are LNHDA and SQIVND (reference sequence). The CDR3 consists of 14 residues. The CDR3 DNA sequence: TGTGCCAGTAGTATGTCAGGTAACTCCTACGAGCAGTACTTC. Its protein is CASSMSGNSYEQYF. The full variable domain, rest sourced from reference TRBV19 and TRBJ2-7, is DGGITQSPKYLFRKEGQNVTLSCEQNLNHDAMYWYRQDPGQGLRLIYYSQIVNDFQKGDIAEGYSVSREKKESFPLTVTSAQKNPTAFYLCASSMSGNSYEQYFGPGTRLTVT.